These T cell receptor beta chains were read from a single sample in a study of shared clonotypes between healthy human individuals. TCRdb's table, derived via immunoSEQ multiplex PCR, lists solely in-frame clones and lacks some. The sample records some 1 million clones, 70% to 80% being singletons. Sequencing input: memory CD4+ T cells sorted from blood. The receptor source for this set is a man younger than 35 in good health. Both conserved end residues are part of each CDR3. Fields, in order: CDR3 protein, J gene, V gene.

CASSLAGRNQPQHF	TRBJ1-5	TRBV7-6
CASSLGGQVTDTQYF	TRBJ2-3	TRBV7-3
CASSQRDRNTEAFF	TRBJ1-1	TRBV27
CASSPQGDYGYTF	TRBJ1-2	TRBV6-6
CASSKTGTGYGKLFF	TRBJ1-4	TRBV28
CASSLAGDGYGYTF	TRBJ1-2	TRBV7-2
CASSSVGLSREQYF	TRBJ2-7	TRBV11-2
CATSRDKWQQETQYF	TRBJ2-5	TRBV15
CASSFRYASGTGELFF	TRBJ2-2	TRBV5-1
CASSPALSGSIENIQYF	TRBJ2-4	TRBV18
CASSPTGTKGAVYEQYF	TRBJ2-7	TRBV5-6
CASSQGPNQETQYF	TRBJ2-5	TRBV7-2
CASRGLGPATNEKLFF	TRBJ1-4	TRBV28
CASNTLNTGELFF	TRBJ2-2	TRBV10-2
CASSFDRDQPQHF	TRBJ1-5	TRBV7-2
CASSRTSGGLGEQFF	TRBJ2-1	TRBV11-3
CASIQMQGTGELFF	TRBJ2-2	TRBV11-2
CASRPPRCRAYNEQFF	TRBJ2-1	TRBV12-2
CASSPPGQGAPIWGEQYF	TRBJ2-7	TRBV23-1
CASSLETYGYTF	TRBJ1-2	TRBV7-9
CASSPSVPSSTDTQYF	TRBJ2-3	TRBV18
CASSPGTGTSGANVLTF	TRBJ2-6	TRBV18
CASSTGGVGADTQYF	TRBJ2-3	TRBV4-3
CASSLRLAGESYEQYF	TRBJ2-7	TRBV27
CASSPAGRVNYNEQFF	TRBJ2-1	TRBV13
CASSTGTEQFF	TRBJ2-1	TRBV19
CASSERGAGELFF	TRBJ2-2	TRBV6-1
CASSVATSSTSSTDTQYF	TRBJ2-3	TRBV9
CASSARYGETQYF	TRBJ2-5	TRBV9
CASNQAGTDTQYF	TRBJ2-3	TRBV6-1
CASSSSTGFEQYF	TRBJ2-7	TRBV18
CASSLINRGPGGGYTF	TRBJ1-2	TRBV5-1
CATGPNRLNTGELFF	TRBJ2-2	TRBV10-1
CASSQALGTTYEQYF	TRBJ2-7	TRBV14
CASERGGRTDTQYF	TRBJ2-3	TRBV5-1
CASSFDGTGELFF	TRBJ2-2	TRBV7-2
CASSAGQGATDTQYF	TRBJ2-3	TRBV5-8
CASSRGGGRDEKLFF	TRBJ1-4	TRBV5-6
CASSRKGSGYEQYF	TRBJ2-7	TRBV19
CASSLTGDWGYEQYF	TRBJ2-7	TRBV5-1
CASSSPGTSGGDSYNEQFF	TRBJ2-1	TRBV4-1
CASSLETGGHSGNTIYF	TRBJ1-3	TRBV5-1